The source of this T cell receptor (beta chain) is a study of T cell repertoires in cytomegalovirus infection. Study-level information: CMV epitopes in the study were HLA-C-restricted (recently identified) and HLA-B-restricted (well studied). General observations from the study: Within the response measured ex vivo, HLA-C-restricted CMV-specific TCR beta clonotypes were dominant.

This CDR3 is 15 amino acids long. In germline, CDR1 is MGHDK, CDR2 SYGVNS. Trimming pared 1 base from V and 4 bases from J, leaving 11 bases between. TCRdb reanalysed the reads using MiXCR and keeps one entry per CDR3 protein. The sample carries 900,000 to 950,000 distinct CDR3 sequences, 25% to 40% recorded once. This clonotype was detected only a few times. The antigen is unknown. The TCR was taken from a human donor in good health (CMV status not recorded). Some clones in this sample may be carry-over from other donors' samples. The sample was cultured CD8+ T cells from PBMCs, taken from culture after CMV antigen stimulation. This sequence joins TRBV25-1 and TRBJ1-5, with D unclear. CDR3 DNA: TGTGCCAGCAGTGAATCCTGGTCGGCTAATCAGCCCCAGCATTTT. It codes for CASSESWSANQPQHF.